The 9 T cell receptor beta chains given below trace back to one sample, sequenced in a study of graft-versus-host responses after intestinal transplantation (dated by TCRdb to 2020 to 2023). What the time point label conveys for this sample: cells obtained before transplantation from donor or recipient. The method was the immunoSEQ multiplex PCR assay. In its TCRdb copy, this immuneACCESS table keeps in-frame sequences only and misses some clones. Where compared with another copy, unresolved V genes explain less than half of these, and the others have no known cause. Counted in this sample were around 97,000 clones; 91% of them appeared once. Clones ranked in the top ten supply roughly 0.2% of the sample. The antigens of these receptors remain unknown. The source material was unstimulated CD4+ T cells sorted from spleen or lymph node cells, sampled before transplant. These receptors came from a human donor who was the organ donor for an intestinal transplant.

The chain couples TRBV4-2 to TRBJ2-5; 13 bases align to TRBD2. Looked up from germline, CDR1 is LGHNA and CDR2 is YNFKEQ. V was pared by 4 bases and J by 2 bases, with 4 bases of the junction left unmatched. This CDR3 has 16 residues. CDR3 in DNA: TGTGCCAGCAGCCCCGGGACTAGCGGGGCTCAAGAGACCCAGTACTTC. Translated: CASSPGTSGAQETQYF.

The J gene is TRBJ2-5, the V gene TRBV30, with D unclear. Trimming left V 5 bases short and J 3 bases short, with 13 bases between. Germline CDR1 and CDR2: GTSNPN and SVGIG (reference sequence). The CDR3 spans 13 residues. CDR3 DNA sequence: TGTGCCTGGGGATGGGCACGTGAAGAGACCCAGTACTTC. Amino acids: CAWGWAREETQYF.

CDR3 in DNA: TGTGCCAGTGCGGATCAGGGCTATGGCTACACCTTC. Protein sequence: CASADQGYGYTF. The chain couples TRBV19 to TRBJ1-2, with D possibly being TRBD1 (5 bases). Germline V gene data show CDR1 as LNHDA and CDR2 as SQIVND (reference sequence). V lost 8 bases and J 4 bases, leaving 11 bases between the germline ends. The CDR3 consists of 12 residues.

This chain uses TRBV5-5 with TRBJ2-7, with TRBD1 matching over 8 bases. The CDR3 runs 15 residues. The V gene end was trimmed by 3 bases and the J gene end by 3 bases; junction bases not matched to a gene: 8. CDR1 is SGHKS, CDR2 YYEKEE, per germline (reference sequence). CDR3 residues: CASSSEGQVNYEQYF. The CDR3 DNA reads TGTGCCAGCAGCTCGGAGGGACAGGTTAACTACGAGCAGTACTTC.

V is TRBV28 and J is TRBJ2-7, with 10 nucleotides matching TRBD1. This CDR3 is built from 16 residues. The V gene end was trimmed by 6 bases and the J gene end by 2 bases; junction bases not matched to a gene: 10. Germline CDR1 is MDHEN and CDR2 is SYDVKM. Here the CDR3 reads CASRRGGTGATYEQYF. The CDR3 bases are TGTGCCAGCAGGCGAGGGGGGACAGGGGCTACCTACGAGCAGTACTTC.

The CDR3 nucleotides read TGTGCCAGCAGTTTATGGACATCAGAAAAACTGTTTTTT. Translation: CASSLWTSEKLFF. V is TRBV27 and J is TRBJ1-4; a possible D gene is TRBD1 (5 bases). V was pared by 1 base and J by 8 bases, with 8 bases between. This CDR3 has 13 residues. CDR1 and CDR2 (germline): MNHEY, SMNVEV (reference sequence).

The genes are TRBV5-1 and TRBJ2-1; a possible D gene is TRBD2 (6 bases). V gave up 5 bases and J gave up 4 bases, with 10 bases separating them. Germline CDR1 is SGHRS and CDR2 is YFSETQ. The CDR3 is 13 amino acids. CDR3 sequence reads: CASRAGGYNEQFF. The CDR3 nucleotides are TGCGCCAGCAGGGCCGGGGGTTACAATGAGCAGTTCTTC.

The chain combines TRBV9 with TRBJ2-2; tentative D call: TRBD2 (7 bases). The germline gives CDR1 SGDLS, CDR2 YYNGEE. Trimming shortened V by 0 bases and J by 4 bases, and 10 bases separated the two germline ends. The CDR3 spans 15 residues. The CDR3 coding sequence is TGTGCCAGCAGCGTAGGAAGGGGGGGCACCGGGGAGCTGTTTTTT. As protein: CASSVGRGGTGELFF.

The chain combines TRBV2 with TRBJ2-5, with 12 positions matching TRBD1. Near its end, the DNA agrees better with TRBJ2-7, so the J call may be wrong. Germline V gene sequence: CDR1 SNHLY, CDR2 FYNNEI. The CDR3 has 17 amino acids. CDR3: CASSPRTGTGGFYEQYF. CDR3 nucleotide sequence: TGTGCCAGCAGTCCAAGAACCGGGACAGGGGGCTTTTACGAGCAGTACTTC.